Given below is one T cell receptor beta chain in context. Germline CDR1 and CDR2: SGHAT and FQNNGV. V was trimmed by 1 base and J by 3 bases, leaving 3 bases between them. The CDR3 loop spans 13 amino acids. These data belong to a study of control samples from healthy donors and cancer patients. Assay: immunoSEQ multiplex PCR; the TCRdb copy retains only in-frame clones and omits some. The profile shows some 150,000 clones, about 95% of them singletons. This receptor was taken from a man between 60 and 70 years old with colorectal cancer. The chain joins TRBV11-2 to TRBJ1-4; D remains ambiguous. The sequenced material came from PBMCs. The chain's CDR3 is CASSLGSNEKLFF. DNA for the CDR3: TGTGCCAGCAGCTTAGGCTCTAATGAAAAACTGTTTTTT.